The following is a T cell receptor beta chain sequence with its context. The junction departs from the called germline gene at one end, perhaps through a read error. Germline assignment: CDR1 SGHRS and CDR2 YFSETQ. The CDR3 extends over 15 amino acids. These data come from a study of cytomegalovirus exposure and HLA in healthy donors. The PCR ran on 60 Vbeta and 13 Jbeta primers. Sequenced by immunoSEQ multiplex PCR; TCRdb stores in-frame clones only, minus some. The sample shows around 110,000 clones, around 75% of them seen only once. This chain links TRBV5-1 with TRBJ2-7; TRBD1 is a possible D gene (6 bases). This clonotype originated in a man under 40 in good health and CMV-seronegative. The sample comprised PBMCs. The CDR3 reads CASSLGTGSATEQCF. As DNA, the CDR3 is TGCGCCAGCAGCTTGGGTACAGGGTCCGCCACCGAGCAGTGCTTC.